These T cell receptor beta chains were read from a single sample in a study of CD8 T cells in Susac syndrome. Using its own MiXCR run on the immunoSEQ multiplex PCR reads, TCRdb lists one record per CDR3 protein. The table records about 150,000 distinct CDR3 sequences, roughly 96% of them present only once. Source material: CD4+ T cells from PBMCs. The source is a human donor with multiple sclerosis. CDR3s include the opening cysteine and the closing phenylalanine or tryptophan. D genes are given only for firm matches. Rows may omit the clone size; those that give it use once, few, many or a size class.

TGTGCCAGCAGCCAAGAAGGACAGTCTTTCGACGAGCAGTACTTC	CASSQEGQSFDEQYF	once	TRBV4-2	.	TRBJ2-7
TGTGCCAGCAGTCCCGGGACTAGCACCTCTAGCACAGATACGCAGTATTTT	CASSPGTSTSSTDTQYF	.	TRBV12-3/TRBV12-4	TRBD2	TRBJ2-3
TGTGCCAGTAGTATTGGGAGGGGCAATCAGCCCCAGCATTTT	CASSIGRGNQPQHF	.	TRBV19	.	TRBJ1-5
TGCAGTGCGAGGGGCAGCTCCTCTAATCAGCCCCAGCATTTT	CSARGSSSNQPQHF	.	TRBV20-1	.	TRBJ1-5
TGTGCCAGCAGCTTAGGAGGCCAGGAGAAAAACATTCAGTACTTC	CASSLGGQEKNIQYF	.	TRBV7-8	.	TRBJ2-4
TGTGCCAGCAGCCCCGGGGGAGCAGATACGCAGTATTTT	CASSPGGADTQYF	.	TRBV28	.	TRBJ2-3
TGTGCCAGCAGCTCACCGGGACTAGCTCCTCTACCCAACTTC	CASSSPGLAPLPNF	.	TRBV7-8	TRBD2	TRBJ2-5
TGTGCCAGCAGCCAAGAAATGGCGTCAGAGACCCAGTACTTC	CASSQEMASETQYF	.	TRBV3-1	.	TRBJ2-5
TGTGCCAGCAGTTTGGTGGGGAGCTCCTACGAGCAGTACTTC	CASSLVGSSYEQYF	.	TRBV6-2/TRBV6-3	.	TRBJ2-7
TGTGCCAGCAGCTTAGAGGCAGGTTGGAATTCACCCCTCCACTTT	CASSLEAGWNSPLHF	.	TRBV7-8	.	TRBJ1-6
TGTGCCAGCAGCCAAGCTGGGGGGGCACCCCAGCATTTT	CASSQAGGAPQHF	.	TRBV3-1	.	TRBJ1-5
TGTGCCAGCAGTTTAGAGAATCAGCCCCAGCATTTT	CASSLENQPQHF	once	TRBV28	.	TRBJ1-5
TGTGCCAGCAGCCCCATAACCGGGAATTACAATGAGCAGTTCTTC	CASSPITGNYNEQFF	once	TRBV5-4	.	TRBJ2-1
TGTGCCACCAGCAGTTCTAGTTTCGAGCAGTACTTC	CATSSSSFEQYF	.	TRBV15	.	TRBJ2-7
TGCGCCAGCAGCCATCCTCGGGGAGAGGCGGGGATTTTCAATGAGCAGTTCTTC	CASSHPRGEAGIFNEQFF	.	TRBV4-3	.	TRBJ2-1
TGTGCCAGCAGCACCGACATAGGGGGCGCAGAGCAGCCCCAGCATTTT	CASSTDIGGAEQPQHF	.	TRBV7-9	TRBD1	TRBJ1-5
TGCAGTGCTAGAACGGGGACAGGCTCCTACGAGCAGTACTTC	CSARTGTGSYEQYF	.	TRBV20-1	TRBD1	TRBJ2-7
TGCGCCAGCAGCCAAGTTTTAGGGCCCCATCAGCCCCAGCATTTT	CASSQVLGPHQPQHF	.	TRBV4-3	.	TRBJ1-5
TGCAGCGTCGCAAGAGCCGGGACAGCCTACGAGCAGTACTTC	CSVARAGTAYEQYF	.	TRBV29-1	TRBD1	TRBJ2-7
TGTGCCAGCAGCCCCGCCCTGGACAGGGACTACAATGAGCAGTTCTTC	CASSPALDRDYNEQFF	.	TRBV7-2	TRBD1	TRBJ2-1
TGTGCCAGCAGCCAGGACACACGAGACACAGATACGCAGTATTTT	CASSQDTRDTDTQYF	.	TRBV12-3/TRBV12-4	.	TRBJ2-3
TGTGCCAGCAGCAAACAGGGGACTAGCAACTATGGCTACACCTTC	CASSKQGTSNYGYTF	.	TRBV9	TRBD1	TRBJ1-2
TGCGCCAGCAGCTTTGAAAAAGGGACCGAGACCCAGTACTTC	CASSFEKGTETQYF	.	TRBV5-1	.	TRBJ2-5
TGTGCCAGCTCACCATTCGGGGGTAGCGGGAGGGCCTTCTCCTACGAGCAGTACTTC	CASSPFGGSGRAFSYEQYF	.	TRBV18	TRBD2	TRBJ2-7
TGTGCCACCAGGGGACAGGGGAACACCGGGGAGCTGTTTTTT	CATRGQGNTGELFF	.	TRBV24-1	TRBD1	TRBJ2-2
TGCGCCAGCAGCTTAAGGTGGGGGAACACCGGGGAGCTGTTTTTT	CASSLRWGNTGELFF	.	TRBV5-1	.	TRBJ2-2
TGTGCCAGCAGTTTCCTAGCGACTGGGGCCAACGTCCTGACTTTC	CASSFLATGANVLTF	.	TRBV28	.	TRBJ2-6
TGTGCCAGCAGCCAAGGGTCGGATGTCGATACGCAGTATTTT	CASSQGSDVDTQYF	.	TRBV3-1	.	TRBJ2-3
TGCGCCAGCAGCTTGGACCCAGCCTACGAGCAGTACTTC	CASSLDPAYEQYF	.	TRBV5-1	.	TRBJ2-7
TGTGCCAGCAGCCGACGACGGACAGCCCGGAACACTGAAGCTTTCTTT	CASSRRRTARNTEAFF	once	TRBV5-6	.	TRBJ1-1
TGTGCCAGCAGAAGGGACAGGGAACACACCGGGGAGCTGTTTTTT	CASRRDREHTGELFF	once	TRBV3-1	TRBD1	TRBJ2-2
TGTGCCAGCAGTGTCGCGGGAGGGCGAGCGGATACGCAGTATTTT	CASSVAGGRADTQYF	.	TRBV2	TRBD2	TRBJ2-3
TGTGCCAGCAGTCCCCGCCCGACAGGGAACTACGAGCAGTACTTC	CASSPRPTGNYEQYF	.	TRBV12-3/TRBV12-4	TRBD1	TRBJ2-7
TGCGCCAGCAGCCTCGCAGCGGGAGGGAACCTCCCAGATACGCAGTATTTT	CASSLAAGGNLPDTQYF	.	TRBV4-1	TRBD2	TRBJ2-3
TGTGCCAGCAAGAGCGGGAGACTAGGGAATGAGCAGTTCTTC	CASKSGRLGNEQFF	.	TRBV6-6	TRBD2	TRBJ2-1
TGCAGTGCTAGGACAGGGATCTATGGCTACACCTTC	CSARTGIYGYTF	.	TRBV20-1	TRBD1	TRBJ1-2